These 14 T cell receptor beta chains share one sample of origin, sequenced in a study of cytomegalovirus exposure and HLA in healthy donors. Primers for the PCR totalled 60 Vbeta and 13 Jbeta. The assay was immunoSEQ multiplex PCR, and TCRdb's table has in-frame clones only and misses some. The sample includes tens of thousands of clones. The specimen sequenced was PBMCs. These receptors were taken from a woman aged 25 to 39 in good health and CMV-seropositive.

In regard to this clone: Other DNA sequences of this sample code for an identical CDR3. CDR3 region: CASSYSASYGYTF. The CDR3 DNA reads as TGTGCCAGCAGTTACTCGGCAAGCTATGGCTACACCTTC. J is TRBJ1-2 and V is TRBV6-5; no clear D. The CDR3 length is 13 residues. Trimming left V 0 bases short and J 4 bases short, with 6 bases between. The germline CDR1 and CDR2 sequences are MNHEY and SVGAGI.

This rearrangement joins TRBV7-3 to TRBJ2-1; the match to TRBD2 covers 10 bases. V lost 3 bases, J lost 9 bases, and 8 bases stayed unmatched. The CDR3 runs to 15 residues. CDR1 is SGHTA and CDR2 is FQGTGA in the germline V gene. CDR3 sequence (DNA): TGTGCCAGCAGCTTCGCTAGCGGGAGAGGTACTGAGCAGTTCTTC. As protein: CASSFASGRGTEQFF.

Concerning this clone itself: One end of the junction fails to match germline, which may point to a read error. This chain links TRBV23-1 with TRBJ1-5; 7 bases match TRBD1. TRBV23-1 is an ORF for which the function is uncertain. This CDR3 is 13 amino acids long. The CDR3 nucleotides are TGCGCCAGCATTCAACAGGGGAATCAGCCCCAGCATTTT. Amino acid sequence: CASIQQGNQPQHF.

Considering frequency, this clone is large (0.1 to 1%). This sequence joins TRBV9 and TRBJ1-2; no reliable D call. V gave up 6 bases and J gave up 6 bases, with 9 bases separating them. The germline V gene has CDR1 SGDLS and CDR2 YYNGEE. The CDR3 extends over 11 amino acids. For the CDR3, the DNA is TGTGCCAGCACCTCCCCAGATGGCTACACCTTC. Translation: CASTSPDGYTF.

This chain connects TRBV7-2 to TRBJ2-5, with a possible D match to TRBD2 (7 bases). The V and J ends lost 5 bases and 5 bases respectively, with 21 bases between them. In germline, CDR1 is SGHTA, CDR2 FQGNSA. The CDR3 covers 16 residues. The CDR3 DNA follows: TGTGCCAGCAGCCTCTTTTATGGGGGGGGCGCGGAGACCCAGTACTTC. Translation: CASSLFYGGGAETQYF.

The V gene is TRBV4-1, the J gene TRBJ2-7; TRBD1 is a possible D gene (6 bases). Trimming cost V 2 bases and J 2 bases, with 13 bases left between them. The CDR3 is 15 amino acids. Germline V gene sequence: CDR1 MGHRA, CDR2 YSYEKL. CDR3 sequence: CASSQTQGAAYEQYF. The CDR3 nucleotides are TGCGCCAGCAGCCAAACACAGGGCGCTGCCTACGAGCAGTACTTC.

In DNA form, the CDR3 reads TGTGCCTGGAGCTATAGCGGGAACAATGAGCAGTTCTTC. It encodes CAWSYSGNNEQFF. The V gene is TRBV30, the J gene TRBJ2-1; TRBD2 agrees at 8 bases. Germline V gene data show CDR1 as GTSNPN and CDR2 as SVGIG (reference sequence). Trimming cost V 3 bases and J 5 bases; bases outside gene matches: 3. The CDR3 extends over 13 amino acids.

The chain uses TRBV10-3 and TRBJ1-1, with a tentative D call TRBD1 (5 bases). This CDR3 contains 12 residues. Germline V lookup: CDR1 ENHRY, CDR2 SYGVKD. Between the trimmed V and J ends, which lost 9 bases and 1 base, there was a span of 9 bases. The CDR3 region is CAIGVGNTEAFF. The DNA of the CDR3 is TGTGCCATAGGGGTAGGGAACACTGAAGCTTTCTTT.

The chain has TRBV4-2 and TRBJ2-6; TRBD1 might be the D (6 bases). Germline lookup yields CDR1 LGHNA and CDR2 YNFKEQ. V lost 0 bases and J lost 2, with 8 bases in between. The CDR3 runs to 16 residues. The CDR3 nucleotides read TGTGCCAGCAGCCAAGATGGGGGCGCTGGGGCCAACGTCCTGACTTTC. Its translation: CASSQDGGAGANVLTF.

CDR3 sequence: CASLSSGANVLTF. In DNA form, the CDR3 reads TGTGCCAGCCTCTCCTCTGGGGCCAACGTCCTGACTTTC. V is TRBV5-4 and J is TRBJ2-6, with unresolved D. The CDR3 runs to 13 residues. Germline V gene data show CDR1 as SGHNT and CDR2 as YYREEE (reference sequence). Trimming shortened V by 7 bases and J by 0 bases, and 5 bases separated the two germline ends.

The chain joins TRBV5-1 to TRBJ2-7; no reliable D call. CDR3 size: 13 residues. Trimming stripped 3 bases from V and 4 bases from J, with 11 bases between. CDR1 SGHRS and CDR2 YFSETQ come from the germline V gene. The CDR3 coding sequence is TGCGCCAGCAGCTCCCGGGTCGAGTACGAGCAGTACTTC. Translating gives CASSSRVEYEQYF.

The chain joins TRBV5-5 to TRBJ2-1; TRBD1 agrees at 7 bases. Per the germline V gene, CDR1 is SGHKS and CDR2 is YYEKEE (reference sequence). Trimming cost V 2 bases and J 0 bases; bases outside gene matches: 2. CDR3 length equals 15 residues. DNA for the CDR3: TGTGCCAGCAGCTTCCGGGACAGCTCCTACAATGAGCAGTTCTTC. This sequence encodes CASSFRDSSYNEQFF. The full variable domain, in which reference TRBV5-5 and TRBJ2-1 provide the parts outside the CDR3, is DAGVTQSPTHLIKTRGQQVTLRCSPISGHKSVSWYQQVLGQGPQFIFQYYEKEERGRGNFPDRFSARQFPNYSSELNVNALLLGDSALYLCASSFRDSSYNEQFFGPGTRLTVL.

CDR3 bases: TGCGCCAGCAGCTTGGCGTTAGACAGGGGAAAGGGCTACACCTTC. Protein product: CASSLALDRGKGYTF. This rearrangement joins TRBV5-1 to TRBJ1-2; 8 bases agree with TRBD1. Looked up from germline, CDR1 is SGHRS and CDR2 is YFSETQ. After removal of 0 bases from V and 8 bases from J, the junction contained 9 bases not matched to a gene. The length of the CDR3 is 15 residues.

The genes are TRBV29-1 and TRBJ2-7; TRBD1 agrees at 7 bases. J gave up 4 bases and V 7 bases, and 4 bases lay outside the gene matches. This CDR3 contains 11 residues. Germline loops: CDR1 SQVTM, CDR2 ANQGSEA. This CDR3 reads CSAGTAYEQYF. CDR3 bases: TGCAGCGCCGGGACAGCTTACGAGCAGTACTTC.